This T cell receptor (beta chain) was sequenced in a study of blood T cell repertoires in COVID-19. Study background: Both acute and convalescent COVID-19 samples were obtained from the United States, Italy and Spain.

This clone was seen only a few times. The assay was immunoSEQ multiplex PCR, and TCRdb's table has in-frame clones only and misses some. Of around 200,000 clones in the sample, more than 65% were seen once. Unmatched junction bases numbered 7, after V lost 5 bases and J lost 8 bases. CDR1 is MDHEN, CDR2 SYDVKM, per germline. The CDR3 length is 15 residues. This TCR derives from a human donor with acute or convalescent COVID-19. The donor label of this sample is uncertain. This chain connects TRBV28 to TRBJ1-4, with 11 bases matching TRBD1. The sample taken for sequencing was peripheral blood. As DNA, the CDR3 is TGTGCCAGCAGTACCCCTTGGACAGGGGGCGAAAAACTGTTTTTT. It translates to CASSTPWTGGEKLFF.